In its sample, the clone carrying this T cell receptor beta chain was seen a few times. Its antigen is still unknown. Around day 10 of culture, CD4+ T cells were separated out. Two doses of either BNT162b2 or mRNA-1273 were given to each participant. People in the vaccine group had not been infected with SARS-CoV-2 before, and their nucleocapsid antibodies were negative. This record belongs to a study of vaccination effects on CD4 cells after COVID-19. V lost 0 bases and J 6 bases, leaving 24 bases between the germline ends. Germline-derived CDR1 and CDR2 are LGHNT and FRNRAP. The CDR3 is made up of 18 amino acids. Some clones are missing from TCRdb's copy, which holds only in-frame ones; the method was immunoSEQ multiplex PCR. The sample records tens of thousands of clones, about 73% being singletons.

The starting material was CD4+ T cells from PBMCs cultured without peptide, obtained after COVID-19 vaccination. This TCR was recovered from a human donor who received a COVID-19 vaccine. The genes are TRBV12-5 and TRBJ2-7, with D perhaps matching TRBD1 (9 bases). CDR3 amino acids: CASGLVREGQGLWGEQYV. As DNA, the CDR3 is TGTGCTAGTGGTTTGGTACGGGAGGGACAGGGCCTTTGGGGCGAGCAGTACGTC.